This T cell receptor (beta chain) was retrieved from a study of T cells after yellow fever vaccination. Study results and limitations: In post-booster samples, most primary-vaccination clones reappeared (about 95% CD4, nearly 90% CD8).

Template switching by 5'RACE produced TCR cDNA, adding a universal primer site and UMIs. TCRdb used MiXCR to reprocess the 5' RACE reads, holding one entry per CDR3 protein. Of 450,000 to 600,000 distinct CDR3 sequences listed, around 17% are singletons. This CDR3 region has 15 residues. V shed 5 bases and J 4 bases; nucleotides not matched to a gene: 8. A word on this clonotype: The antigen remains unidentified.

The receptor was derived from a man between 18 and 35 years old who received the YFV17D yellow fever vaccine. The material was PBMCs, obtained around 5 days after the first yellow fever vaccination. This chain uses TRBV12-3 or TRBV12-4 with TRBJ2-1; 7 positions agree with TRBD1. CDR3 amino acids: CASSPRQGTYNEQFF. The CDR3 DNA is TGTGCCAGCAGTCCCCGACAGGGTACTTACAATGAGCAGTTCTTC.